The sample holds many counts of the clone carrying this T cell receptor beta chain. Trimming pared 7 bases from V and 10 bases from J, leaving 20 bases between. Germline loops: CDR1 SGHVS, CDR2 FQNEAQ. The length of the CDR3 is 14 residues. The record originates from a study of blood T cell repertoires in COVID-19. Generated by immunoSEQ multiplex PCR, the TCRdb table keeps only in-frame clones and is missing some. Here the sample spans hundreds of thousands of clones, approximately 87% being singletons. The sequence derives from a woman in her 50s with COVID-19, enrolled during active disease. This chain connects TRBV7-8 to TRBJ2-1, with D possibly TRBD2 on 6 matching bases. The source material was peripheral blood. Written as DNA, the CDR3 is TGTGCCAGCAATTGGGGGAGTCCCCGGGGGGAGCAGTTCTTC. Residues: CASNWGSPRGEQFF.